The 14 T cell receptor beta chains below were found in one sample sequenced in a study of blood T cell repertoires in COVID-19 (dated by TCRdb to the early 2020s). Receptor amplification or capture employed the immunoSEQ multiplex PCR assay. This immuneACCESS table, as held by TCRdb, lists in-frame sequences with V and J called but not all clones. Of the missing ones, under half trace to an unresolved V gene in checked studies; the others have no known cause. The sample records about 120,000 clones, about four fifths of which are singletons. More than 15% of the sample goes to the ten largest clones. Material: peripheral blood. The receptors originated from a man between 60 and 70 years old with active or convalescent COVID-19.

This clone was counted only a few times. V usage is TRBV29-1 and J usage is TRBJ1-4, with D perhaps matching TRBD1 (6 bases). CDR3 length equals 12 residues. Germline CDR1 is SQVTM and CDR2 is ANQGSEA. With 6 bases removed from V and 6 bases from J, the gap between germline ends came to 11 bases. CDR3 nucleotides: TGCAGCGTCCTGACAGGCTATGAAAAACTGTTTTTT. Residues: CSVLTGYEKLFF. Supplemented by reference TRBV29-1 and TRBJ1-4, the full variable domain reads SAVISQKPSRDICQRGTSLTIQCQVDSQVTMMFWYRQQPGQSLTLIATANQGSEATYESGFVIDKFPISRPNLTFSTLTVSNMSPEDSSIYLCSVLTGYEKLFFGSGTQLSVL.

This clone was recorded at least ten times. This chain connects TRBV5-4 to TRBJ1-1, with no clear D. V was cut by 4 bases and J by 1 base, with 14 bases left in between. The germline V gene encodes CDR1 SGHNT and CDR2 YYREEE (reference sequence). CDR3 length: 15 amino acids. The CDR3 nucleotides read TGTGCCAGCAGCAGCGGTTCACAATCGAACACTGAAGCTTTCTTT. Translating it yields CASSSGSQSNTEAFF.

This clone appeared once. The V gene is TRBV7-9, the J gene TRBJ2-7; 8 nucleotides align to TRBD1. In germline, CDR1 is SEHNR, CDR2 FQNEAQ (reference sequence). J gave up 3 bases and V 2 bases, and 3 bases lay outside the gene matches. This CDR3 is 14 amino acids long. CDR3 sequence (DNA): TGTGCCAGCAGCTTACGGGACAGGTACTACGAGCAGTACTTC. The encoded protein is CASSLRDRYYEQYF.

The V and J genes are TRBV5-6 and TRBJ2-1, with 13 bases lining up with TRBD2. CDR1 is SGHDT, CDR2 YYEEEE, per germline. This CDR3 has 17 residues. The junction had 8 bases not matched to a gene; V was cut back by 4 bases and J by 4 bases. CDR3 DNA sequence: TGTGCCAGCAGCCCCGGACTAGCGGGAGCGGGGTACAATGAGCAGTTCTTC. This translates into CASSPGLAGAGYNEQFF.

The genes are TRBV19 and TRBJ2-2; no firm D call. Germline loops: CDR1 LNHDA, CDR2 SQIVND (reference sequence). V was cut by 9 bases and J by 0 bases, with 14 bases left in between. CDR3 length: 15 amino acids. CDR3 sequence (DNA): TGTGCCAGCAGCCCGGCAGGCCCGAACACCGGGGAGCTGTTTTTT. Translation: CASSPAGPNTGELFF.

The chain links TRBV4-3 to TRBJ2-2, with D maybe TRBD2 (5 bases). Germline CDR1 and CDR2: LGHNA and YSLEER. V was clipped by 5 bases and J by 0 bases, with 13 bases between them. The CDR3 loop spans 16 amino acids. The DNA of the CDR3 is TGCGCCAGCAGCTCCTTGGGAGCGGCGAACACCGGGGAGCTGTTTTTT. Its translation is CASSSLGAANTGELFF.

This clone was picked up one time. The CDR3 reads CASRSGGYNSPLHF. In DNA, the CDR3 is TGTGCCAGCAGGTCAGGGGGTTATAATTCACCCCTCCACTTT. The chain is built from TRBV28 and TRBJ1-6, with 7 bases matching TRBD1. The germline V gene encodes CDR1 MDHEN and CDR2 SYDVKM. The CDR3 is 14 amino acids. The J segment lost 4 bases and the V segment lost 6 bases, leaving 3 bases of the junction unmatched.

This chain connects TRBV5-1 to TRBJ2-7; TRBD1 agrees at 8 bases. With 4 bases clipped from V and 6 bases from J, the junction kept 9 bases outside the gene matches. CDR1 is SGHRS, CDR2 YFSETQ, per germline. The CDR3 consists of 14 residues. CDR3 in amino acids: CASSPRGRSREQYF. The CDR3 DNA sequence: TGCGCCAGCAGCCCCAGGGGGCGATCCCGCGAGCAGTACTTC.

The V gene is TRBV19, the J gene TRBJ2-7; no clear D gene. The CDR3 spans 13 residues. Trimming took off 5 bases at V and 2 bases at J, with 10 bases between the two ends. Germline-derived CDR1 and CDR2 are LNHDA and SQIVND (reference sequence). In DNA, the CDR3 is TGTGCCAGTAGTCAGAGCGTCGCCTACGAGCAGTACTTC. This translates into CASSQSVAYEQYF.

The gene calls are TRBV7-3 and TRBJ1-2; D not certain. The CDR3 has 13 residues. V dropped 4 bases and J dropped 8 bases, with 14 bases sitting between them. The germline gives CDR1 SGHTA, CDR2 FQGTGA. The CDR3 DNA reads TGTGCCAGCAGCTCTTCTCTCTCTCTAGGCTACACCTTC. Protein sequence: CASSSSLSLGYTF.

V is TRBV2 and J is TRBJ1-3; 10 bases fit TRBD1. J lost 3 bases, V lost 4 bases, and 9 bases had no gene match. The CDR3 has 17 amino acids. The V gene's germline CDR1 is SNHLY and CDR2 FYNNEI. The DNA of the CDR3 is TGTGCCAGCAGTGGGTCCCGGGACAGGGGCGGTGGAAACACCATATATTTT. This sequence encodes CASSGSRDRGGGNTIYF.

The chain links TRBV11-2 to TRBJ2-7; 8 bases line up with TRBD2. The CDR3 runs to 15 residues. V gave up 1 base and J gave up 2 bases; unmatched junction bases: 4. Germline CDR1 is SGHAT and CDR2 is FQNNGV. The CDR3, as DNA: TGTGCCAGCAGCTTAGGACTAGCGCCTACCTACGAGCAGTACTTC. Amino acids: CASSLGLAPTYEQYF.

The chain combines TRBV10-3 with TRBJ2-1; 12 bases are shared with TRBD2. With V trimmed by 3 bases and J by 4 bases, 1 base remained unmatched. This CDR3 is built from 15 residues. The germline V gene has CDR1 ENHRY and CDR2 SYGVKD. This chain's CDR3 is CAISDLAGGYNEQFF. In DNA, the CDR3 is TGTGCCATCAGTGATCTAGCGGGAGGGTACAATGAGCAGTTCTTC.

The rearrangement uses TRBV7-6 and TRBJ2-1; perhaps TRBD2 as D (6 bases). Between the trimmed V and J ends, which lost 1 base and 3 bases, there was a span of 7 bases. The CDR3 sequence is 14 residues long. Germline V gene sequence: CDR1 SGHVS, CDR2 FNYEAQ. CDR3 in DNA: TGTGCCAGCAGCTTAGGCGGGATCTACAATGAGCAGTTCTTC. This encodes CASSLGGIYNEQFF.